This entry lists 12 T cell receptor beta chains sequenced from one sample in a study of cytomegalovirus exposure and HLA in healthy donors (dated by TCRdb to 2015 to 2018). The library was obtained by the immunoSEQ multiplex PCR assay. The multiplex PCR relied on a mix of 60 forward primers for TCR Vbeta segments and 13 reverse primers for TCR Jbeta segments. TCRdb holds this immuneACCESS table with in-frame rearrangements only. Some clones are missing; in checked studies, unresolved V genes explain under half, and the rest has no known cause. Across this sample there are about 180,000 clones, with roughly 83% seen only once. The ten top clones hold roughly 0.38% of the sample. Source material: PBMCs. Receptors were obtained from a boy between 2 and 15 years old in good health and CMV-seronegative.

J is TRBJ2-5 and V is TRBV6-1; TRBD2 might be the D (6 bases). Germline assignment: CDR1 MNHNS and CDR2 SASEGT. V gave up 2 bases and J gave up 4 bases, with 8 bases separating them. The CDR3 is 13 amino acids. The CDR3 nucleotides are TGTGCCAGCAGTGAAACGGGAGTAGAGACCCAGTACTTC. Amino acids: CASSETGVETQYF.

The rearrangement joins TRBV5-1 to TRBJ2-3; 9 bases are shared with TRBD1. The CDR3 loop spans 18 amino acids. Trimming removed 1 base from V and 6 bases from J; junction bases left unmatched: 15. Germline V gene data show CDR1 as SGHRS and CDR2 as YFSETQ. CDR3 region: CASSLSPPGTGTEDTQYF. DNA of the CDR3: TGCGCCAGCAGCTTGAGCCCTCCCGGGACAGGGACGGAGGATACGCAGTATTTT.

This chain connects TRBV5-4 to TRBJ1-4, with TRBD1 matching 7 bases. Germline CDR1 and CDR2: SGHNT and YYREEE (reference sequence). CDR3 length equals 19 residues. The V segment lost 4 bases and the J segment 8 bases; nucleotides outside the gene matches: 23. The CDR3 region is CASSHPPGQRPSVAEKLFF. DNA for the CDR3: TGTGCCAGCAGCCATCCACCGGGACAGCGGCCCAGTGTAGCCGAAAAACTGTTTTTT.

CDR3 sequence (DNA): TGTGCCAGCAGCTTATTCCCCTGGGTGACAGGATACTACAATGAGCAGTTCTTC. It codes for CASSLFPWVTGYYNEQFF. J is TRBJ2-1 and V is TRBV7-9; tentatively, D is TRBD1 (6 bases). The CDR3 runs 18 residues. V was trimmed by 2 bases and J by 3 bases, leaving 20 bases between them. Germline V gene data show CDR1 as SEHNR and CDR2 as FQNEAQ (reference sequence).

In this sample, this clone turned up a few times. The rearrangement uses TRBV6-1 and TRBJ2-1, with D perhaps matching TRBD1 (6 bases). Germline-derived CDR1 and CDR2 are MNHNS and SASEGT. Trimming removed 7 bases from V and 0 bases from J, with 13 bases in between. The CDR3 totals 15 residues. Here the CDR3 DNA reads TGTGCCAGCAAGTACAGGGCACTCTCCTACAATGAGCAGTTCTTC. This codes for CASKYRALSYNEQFF.

The V gene is TRBV5-6, the J gene TRBJ1-2, with TRBD1 matching over 12 bases. CDR3 size: 17 residues. Trimming cost V 0 bases and J 3 bases; bases outside gene matches: 6. The germline V gene encodes CDR1 SGHDT and CDR2 YYEEEE. The CDR3, as DNA: TGTGCCAGCAGCTTGGCCTCGGGGACAGGGGGCGACTATGGCTACACCTTC. Translated: CASSLASGTGGDYGYTF.

The chain recombines TRBV4-1 with TRBJ2-7, with D maybe TRBD1 (6 bases). Germline CDR1 reads MGHRA; CDR2 reads YSYEKL. This CDR3 has 15 amino acids. Trimming stripped 2 bases from V and 1 base from J, with 12 bases between. DNA of the CDR3: TGCGCCAGCAGCCAAACAGGGATTTCTTCCTACGAGCAGTACTTC. This encodes CASSQTGISSYEQYF.

The J gene is TRBJ1-2, the V gene TRBV5-1; D call uncertain. Germline V gene data show CDR1 as SGHRS and CDR2 as YFSETQ. Trimming stripped 5 bases from V and 3 bases from J, with 8 bases between. The CDR3 is made up of 12 amino acids. The CDR3: CASSMEDYGYTF. The DNA of the CDR3 is TGCGCCAGCAGTATGGAGGACTATGGCTACACCTTC.

V gene TRBV18 combines with J gene TRBJ1-4; 8 bases map to TRBD1. The CDR3 runs to 16 residues. After removal of 5 bases from V and 8 bases from J, the junction contained 13 bases not matched to a gene. Germline CDR1 reads KGHSH; CDR2 reads LQKENI. CDR3 residues: CASSTSPTGAREKLFF. CDR3 nucleotides: TGTGCCAGCTCAACTTCACCGACAGGGGCCCGCGAAAAACTGTTTTTT.

This clone came up a few times. The chain recombines TRBV27 with TRBJ2-3, with 8 positions matching TRBD1. V trimming: 5 bases; J trimming: 2 bases; junction bases outside the gene matches: 6. The CDR3 length is 15 residues. Germline CDR1 is MNHEY and CDR2 is SMNVEV (reference sequence). This CDR3 reads CASSRTGGPTDTQYF. In nucleotides, the CDR3 is TGTGCCAGCAGTCGAACAGGGGGGCCCACAGATACGCAGTATTTT.

V usage is TRBV6-5 and J usage is TRBJ2-3; the match to TRBD2 covers 10 bases. Germline assignment: CDR1 MNHEY and CDR2 SVGAGI. With V trimmed by 4 bases and J by 4 bases, 8 bases remained unmatched. The CDR3 sequence is 16 residues long. The CDR3 nucleotides are TGTGCCAGCAGTTTAGCGGGAGGAGAAGATTCAGATACGCAGTATTTT. It codes for CASSLAGGEDSDTQYF.

V gene TRBV5-1 combines with J gene TRBJ2-5; a possible D gene is TRBD2 (5 bases). The CDR3 totals 15 residues. V lost 2 bases and J lost 5, with 16 bases in between. Germline V lookup: CDR1 SGHRS, CDR2 YFSETQ. CDR3 sequence reads: CASSFNQARGETQYF. DNA of the CDR3: TGCGCCAGCAGCTTTAATCAGGCCCGCGGGGAGACCCAGTACTTC.